This T cell receptor (beta chain) was identified during a study of shared clonotypes between healthy human individuals. Study outcomes and limitations: A few donors had around 5% of their naive CD4 clonotypes in common.

As defined, naive CD8 cells were CD45RO-negative and positively selected for CCR7, with terminally differentiated effector memory CD45RA+ cells excluded. Comment on this clone: Its antigen is still unknown.

CDR1 SGDLS and CDR2 YYNGEE come from the germline V gene. The CDR3 runs to 14 residues. V shed 4 bases, J shed 4 bases, and the junction held 4 bases outside the gene matches. Clones were sequenced by immunoSEQ multiplex PCR, and TCRdb holds only the in-frame ones, with some missing. The repertoire holds roughly 2 million clones, with about 95% as singletons. This chain joins TRBV9 and TRBJ2-5, with TRBD1 matching 10 bases. The TCR was taken from a young man in good health. The sample was naive CD8+ T cells sorted from blood. CDR3 in amino acids: CASSPWDRGETQYF. The DNA for the CDR3 is TGTGCCAGCAGCCCGTGGGACAGGGGAGAGACCCAGTACTTC. The full variable domain, its missing parts supplied by reference TRBV9 and TRBJ2-5, is DSGVTQTPKHLITATGQRVTLRCSPRSGDLSVYWYQQSLDQGLQFLIQYYNGEERAKGNILERFSAQQFPDLHSELNLSSLELGDSALYFCASSPWDRGETQYFGPGTRLLVL.